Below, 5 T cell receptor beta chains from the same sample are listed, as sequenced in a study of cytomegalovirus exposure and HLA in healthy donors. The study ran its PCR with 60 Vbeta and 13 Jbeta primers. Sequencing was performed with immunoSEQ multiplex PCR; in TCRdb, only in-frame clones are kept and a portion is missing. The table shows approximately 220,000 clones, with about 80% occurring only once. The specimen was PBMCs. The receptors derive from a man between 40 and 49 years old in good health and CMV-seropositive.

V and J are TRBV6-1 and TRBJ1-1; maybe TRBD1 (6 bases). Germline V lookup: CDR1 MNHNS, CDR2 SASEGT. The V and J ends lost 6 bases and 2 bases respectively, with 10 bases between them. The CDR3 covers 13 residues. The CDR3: CASRNRDNTEAFF. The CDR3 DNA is TGTGCCAGCAGGAACAGGGATAACACTGAAGCTTTCTTT.

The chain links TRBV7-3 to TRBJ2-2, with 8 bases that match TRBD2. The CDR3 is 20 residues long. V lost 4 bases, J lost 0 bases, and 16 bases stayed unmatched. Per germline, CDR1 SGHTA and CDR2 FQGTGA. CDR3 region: CASSSRGLSLAETNTGELFF. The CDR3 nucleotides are TGTGCCAGCAGCTCCCGCGGACTCTCACTAGCGGAGACGAACACCGGGGAGCTGTTTTTT.

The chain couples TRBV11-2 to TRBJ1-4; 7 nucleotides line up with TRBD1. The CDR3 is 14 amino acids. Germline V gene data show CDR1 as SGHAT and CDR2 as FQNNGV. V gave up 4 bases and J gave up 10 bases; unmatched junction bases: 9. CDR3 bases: TGTGCCAGCAGCTCCGGGACAGCGCTCGGAAAACTGTTTTTT. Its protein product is CASSSGTALGKLFF.

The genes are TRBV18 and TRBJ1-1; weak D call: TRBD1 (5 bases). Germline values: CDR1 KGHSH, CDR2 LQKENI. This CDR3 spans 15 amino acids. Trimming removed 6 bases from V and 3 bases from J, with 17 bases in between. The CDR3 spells CASSPVQPGDTEAFF. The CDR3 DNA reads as TGTGCCAGCTCCCCCGTCCAGCCGGGGGACACTGAAGCTTTCTTT.

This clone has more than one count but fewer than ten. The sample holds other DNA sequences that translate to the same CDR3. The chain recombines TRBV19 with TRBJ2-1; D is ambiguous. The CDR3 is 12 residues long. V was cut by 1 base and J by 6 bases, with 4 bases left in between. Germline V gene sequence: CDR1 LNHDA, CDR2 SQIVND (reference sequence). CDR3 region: CASSIGGNEQFF. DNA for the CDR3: TGTGCCAGTAGTATAGGAGGCAATGAGCAGTTCTTC.